This T cell receptor beta chain was obtained from a study of T cells in Graves' hyperthyroidism and ophthalmopathy. Overall study: Sampling of peripheral blood happened at initial diagnosis, prior to any treatment.

TCR beta CDR3 regions were amplified from RNA transcripts. During a first-round RT-PCR of the TCR CDR3, the HTBI primer set was used. TCRdb re-analysed the multiplex PCR reads in MiXCR, keeping a single row per CDR3 protein. The sample includes 750,000 to 900,000 distinct CDR3 sequences, 35% to 45% of them seen just once. Trimming cost V 11 bases and J 3 bases, with 19 bases left between them. Germline CDR1 is LNHDA and CDR2 is SQIVND (reference sequence). The CDR3 runs to 14 residues. The specimen sequenced was blood. The sequence was collected from a man in his late teens or twenties with Graves' hyperthyroidism. The genes are TRBV19 and TRBJ2-5, with D tentatively TRBD1 or TRBD2 (5 bases each). The CDR3 sequence is CAPPGLDTEETQYF. CDR3 bases: TGTGCCCCACCGGGATTGGACACCGAAGAGACCCAGTACTTC.